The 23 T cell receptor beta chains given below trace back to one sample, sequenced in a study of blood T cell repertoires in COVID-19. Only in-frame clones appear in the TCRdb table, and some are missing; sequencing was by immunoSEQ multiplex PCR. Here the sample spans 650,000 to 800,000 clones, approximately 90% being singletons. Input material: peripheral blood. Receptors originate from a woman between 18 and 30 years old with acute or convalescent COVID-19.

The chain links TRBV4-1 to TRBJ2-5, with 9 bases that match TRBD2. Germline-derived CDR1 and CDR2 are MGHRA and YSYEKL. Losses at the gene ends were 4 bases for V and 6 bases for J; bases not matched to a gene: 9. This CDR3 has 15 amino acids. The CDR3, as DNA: TGCGCCAGCAGCCCCCTGGGGAGCGGGGGGCAGACCCAGTACTTC. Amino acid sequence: CASSPLGSGGQTQYF.

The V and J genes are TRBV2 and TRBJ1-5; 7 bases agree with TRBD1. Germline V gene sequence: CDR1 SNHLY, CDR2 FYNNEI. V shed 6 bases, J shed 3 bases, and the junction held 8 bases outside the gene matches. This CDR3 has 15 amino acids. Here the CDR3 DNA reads TGTGCCAGCAGGGACCGACAGGGAATCAATCAGCCCCAGCATTTT. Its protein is CASRDRQGINQPQHF. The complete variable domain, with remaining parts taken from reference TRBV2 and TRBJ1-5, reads EPEVTQTPSHQVTQMGQEVILRCVPISNHLYFYWYRQILGQKVEFLVSFYNNEISEKSEIFDDQFSVERPDGSNFTLKIRSTKLEDSAMYFCASRDRQGINQPQHFGDGTRLSIL.

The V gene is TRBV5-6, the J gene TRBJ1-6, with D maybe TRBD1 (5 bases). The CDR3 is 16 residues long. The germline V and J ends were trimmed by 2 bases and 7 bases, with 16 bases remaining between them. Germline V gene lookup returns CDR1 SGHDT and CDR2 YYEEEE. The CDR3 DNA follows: TGTGCCAGCAGCTTTGGGGCGCATCAGGCCAATTCACCCCTCCACTTT. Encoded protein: CASSFGAHQANSPLHF. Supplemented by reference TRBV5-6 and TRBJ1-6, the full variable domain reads DAGVTQSPTHLIKTRGQQVTLRCSPKSGHDTVSWYQQALGQGPQFIFQYYEEEERQRGNFPDRFSGHQFPNYSSELNVNALLLGDSALYLCASSFGAHQANSPLHFGNGTRLTVT.

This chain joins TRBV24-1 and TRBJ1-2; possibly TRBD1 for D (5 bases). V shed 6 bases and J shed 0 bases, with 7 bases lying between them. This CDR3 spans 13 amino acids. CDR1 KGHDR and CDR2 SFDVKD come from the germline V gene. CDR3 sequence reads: CATSLGANYGYTF. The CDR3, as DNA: TGTGCCACCAGTCTAGGGGCTAACTATGGCTACACCTTC.

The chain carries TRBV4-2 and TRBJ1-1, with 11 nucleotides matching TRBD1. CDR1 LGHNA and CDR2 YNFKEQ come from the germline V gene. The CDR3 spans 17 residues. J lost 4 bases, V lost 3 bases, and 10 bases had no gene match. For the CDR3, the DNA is TGTGCCAGCAGCCAGACTGGACAGGGGGCGAGGGGCACTGAAGCTTTCTTT. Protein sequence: CASSQTGQGARGTEAFF.

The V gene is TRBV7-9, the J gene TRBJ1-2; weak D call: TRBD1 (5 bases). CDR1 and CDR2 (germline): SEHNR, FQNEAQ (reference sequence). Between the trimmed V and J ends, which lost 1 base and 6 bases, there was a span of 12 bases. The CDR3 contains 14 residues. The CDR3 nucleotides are TGTGCCAGCAGCTTAGTTATCCAGGGAAATGGCTACACCTTC. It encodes CASSLVIQGNGYTF.

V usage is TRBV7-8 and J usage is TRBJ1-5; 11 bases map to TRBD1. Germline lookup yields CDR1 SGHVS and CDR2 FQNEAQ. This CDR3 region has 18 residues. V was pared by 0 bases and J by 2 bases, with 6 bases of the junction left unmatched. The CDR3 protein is CASSLAGTGGIGNQPQHF. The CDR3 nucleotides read TGTGCCAGCAGCTTAGCCGGGACAGGGGGAATCGGCAATCAGCCCCAGCATTTT.

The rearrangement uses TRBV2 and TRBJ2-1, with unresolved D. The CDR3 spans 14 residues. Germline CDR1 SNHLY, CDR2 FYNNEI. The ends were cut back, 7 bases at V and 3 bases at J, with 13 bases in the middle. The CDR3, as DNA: TGTGCCAGCAAAGCACCCTACTACTACAATGAGCAGTTCTTC. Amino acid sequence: CASKAPYYYNEQFF.

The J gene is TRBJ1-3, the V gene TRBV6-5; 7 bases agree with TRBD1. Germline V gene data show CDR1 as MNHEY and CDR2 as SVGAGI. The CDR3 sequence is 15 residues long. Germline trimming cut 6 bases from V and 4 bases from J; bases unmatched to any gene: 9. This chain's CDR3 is CASSTTGNVGNTIYF. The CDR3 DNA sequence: TGTGCCAGCAGCACGACAGGGAATGTAGGAAACACCATATATTTT.

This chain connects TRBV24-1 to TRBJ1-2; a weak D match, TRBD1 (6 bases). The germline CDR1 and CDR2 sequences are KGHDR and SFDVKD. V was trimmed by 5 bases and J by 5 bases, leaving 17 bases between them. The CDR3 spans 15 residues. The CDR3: CATSADPTGSYGYTF. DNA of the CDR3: TGTGCCACCAGTGCGGACCCGACAGGTTCTTATGGCTACACCTTC.

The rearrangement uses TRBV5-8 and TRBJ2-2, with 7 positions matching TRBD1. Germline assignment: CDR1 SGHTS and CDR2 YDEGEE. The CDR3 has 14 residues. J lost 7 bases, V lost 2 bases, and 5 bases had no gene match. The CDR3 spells CASSFQGVGGELFF. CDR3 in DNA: TGTGCCAGCAGCTTCCAGGGGGTCGGCGGGGAGCTGTTTTTT.

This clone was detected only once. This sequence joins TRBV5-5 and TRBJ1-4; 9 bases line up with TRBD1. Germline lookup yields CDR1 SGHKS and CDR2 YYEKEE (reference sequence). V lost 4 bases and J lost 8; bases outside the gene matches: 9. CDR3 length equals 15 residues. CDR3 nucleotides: TGTGCCAGCAGCCCCGTCGGACAGGGGTCCGAAAAACTGTTTTTT. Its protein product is CASSPVGQGSEKLFF.

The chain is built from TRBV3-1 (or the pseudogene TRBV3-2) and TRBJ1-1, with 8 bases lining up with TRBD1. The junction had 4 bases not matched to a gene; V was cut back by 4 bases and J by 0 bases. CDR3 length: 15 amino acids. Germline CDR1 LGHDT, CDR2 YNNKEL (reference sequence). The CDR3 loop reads CASSRNRGMNTEAFF. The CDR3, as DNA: TGTGCCAGCAGCCGCAACAGGGGGATGAACACTGAAGCTTTCTTT.

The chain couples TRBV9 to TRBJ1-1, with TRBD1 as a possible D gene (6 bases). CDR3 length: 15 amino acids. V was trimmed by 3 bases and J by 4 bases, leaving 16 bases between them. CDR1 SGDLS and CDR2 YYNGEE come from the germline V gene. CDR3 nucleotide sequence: TGTGCCAGCAGCGCCGCAGGGGATTGGCCCACTGAAGCTTTCTTT. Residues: CASSAAGDWPTEAFF.

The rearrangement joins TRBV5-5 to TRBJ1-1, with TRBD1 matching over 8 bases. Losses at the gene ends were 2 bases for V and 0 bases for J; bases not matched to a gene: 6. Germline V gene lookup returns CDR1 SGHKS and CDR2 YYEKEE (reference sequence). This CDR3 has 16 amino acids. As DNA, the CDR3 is TGTGCCAGCAGCTTCGGGACAGGCATCATGAACACTGAAGCTTTCTTT. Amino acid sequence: CASSFGTGIMNTEAFF. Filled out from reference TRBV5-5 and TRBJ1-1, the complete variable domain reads DAGVTQSPTHLIKTRGQQVTLRCSPISGHKSVSWYQQVLGQGPQFIFQYYEKEERGRGNFPDRFSARQFPNYSSELNVNALLLGDSALYLCASSFGTGIMNTEAFFGQGTRLTVV.

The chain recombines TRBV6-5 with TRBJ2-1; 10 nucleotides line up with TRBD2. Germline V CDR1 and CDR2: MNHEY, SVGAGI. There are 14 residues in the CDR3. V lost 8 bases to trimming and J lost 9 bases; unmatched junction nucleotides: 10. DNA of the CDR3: TGTGCCAGCGACAGCGGGGGGGGCCTTAGTGAGCAGTTCTTC. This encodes CASDSGGGLSEQFF.

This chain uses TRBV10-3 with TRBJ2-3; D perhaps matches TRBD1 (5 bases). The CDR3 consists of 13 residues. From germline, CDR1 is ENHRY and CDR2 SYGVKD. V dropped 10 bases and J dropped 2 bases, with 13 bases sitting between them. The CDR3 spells CATGPGYTDTQYF. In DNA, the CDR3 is TGTGCCACCGGCCCAGGGTACACAGATACGCAGTATTTT.

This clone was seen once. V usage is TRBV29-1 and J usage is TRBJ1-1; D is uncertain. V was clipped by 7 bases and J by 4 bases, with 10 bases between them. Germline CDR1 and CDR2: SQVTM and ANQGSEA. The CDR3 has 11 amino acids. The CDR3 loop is CSDRRGTEAFF. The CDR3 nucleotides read TGCAGCGACCGGAGAGGCACTGAAGCTTTCTTT.

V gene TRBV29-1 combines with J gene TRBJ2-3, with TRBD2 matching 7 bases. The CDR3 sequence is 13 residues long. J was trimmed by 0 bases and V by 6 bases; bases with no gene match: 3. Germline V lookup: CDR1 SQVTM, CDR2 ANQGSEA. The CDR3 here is CSVSGVSTDTQYF. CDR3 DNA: TGCAGCGTCAGCGGGGTAAGCACAGATACGCAGTATTTT.

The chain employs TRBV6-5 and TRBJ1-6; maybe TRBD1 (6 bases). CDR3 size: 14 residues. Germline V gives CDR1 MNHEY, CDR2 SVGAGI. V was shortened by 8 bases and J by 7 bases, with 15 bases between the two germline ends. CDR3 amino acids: CASGAGGENSPLHF. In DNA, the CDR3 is TGTGCCAGCGGGGCGGGGGGCGAGAATTCACCCCTCCACTTT.

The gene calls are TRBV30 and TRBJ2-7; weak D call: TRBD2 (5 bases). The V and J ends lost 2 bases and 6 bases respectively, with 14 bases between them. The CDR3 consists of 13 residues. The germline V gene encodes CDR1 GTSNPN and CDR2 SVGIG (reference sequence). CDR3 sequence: CAWSRTTRGEQYF. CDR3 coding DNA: TGTGCCTGGAGTAGGACGACCCGGGGCGAGCAGTACTTC.

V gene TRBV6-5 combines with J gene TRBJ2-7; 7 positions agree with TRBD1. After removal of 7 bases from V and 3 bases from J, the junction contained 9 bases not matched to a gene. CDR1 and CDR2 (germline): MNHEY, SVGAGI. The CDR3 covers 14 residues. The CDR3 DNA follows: TGTGCCAGCAACTATAGGACAGGTTTCTACGAGCAGTACTTC. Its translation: CASNYRTGFYEQYF.

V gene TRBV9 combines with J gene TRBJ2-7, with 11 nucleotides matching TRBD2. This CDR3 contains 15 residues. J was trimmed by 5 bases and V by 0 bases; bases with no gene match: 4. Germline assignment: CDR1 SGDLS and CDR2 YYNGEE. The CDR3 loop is CASSVGELAGDEQYF. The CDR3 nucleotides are TGTGCCAGCAGCGTAGGGGAACTAGCGGGGGACGAGCAGTACTTC. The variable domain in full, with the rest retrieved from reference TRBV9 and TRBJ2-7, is DSGVTQTPKHLITATGQRVTLRCSPRSGDLSVYWYQQSLDQGLQFLIQYYNGEERAKGNILERFSAQQFPDLHSELNLSSLELGDSALYFCASSVGELAGDEQYFGPGTRLTVT.